The present T cell receptor beta chain was sequenced within a study of cytomegalovirus exposure and HLA in healthy donors. Regarding the study as a whole: Immune exposure information comprised only CMV serostatus. A later analysis found TCR association rates differed by HLA locus, highest for DRB1 and lowest for HLA-C. For cytomegalovirus status, the classifier reportedly gave diagnoses with high specificity and sensitivity.

In the case of this clone: Its antigen is unidentified.

Use of 60 Vbeta and 13 Jbeta primers characterized the PCR. The table came from immunoSEQ multiplex PCR; TCRdb's copy has only in-frame clones and leaves some out. The sample includes around 130,000 clones, 65% to 75% of them seen just once. V was clipped by 2 bases and J by 1 base; unmatched bases: 7. Germline loops: CDR1 WNHNN, CDR2 SYGVQD (reference sequence). The CDR3 sequence is 16 residues long. The sequence came from a man aged 35 to 55 in good health and CMV-seropositive. The J gene is TRBJ1-1, the V gene TRBV10-1, with 7 bases identical to TRBD1. Sequencing was performed on PBMCs. CDR3 bases: TGCGCCAGCAGTGAGGACGGGACAGAGCCGAACACTGAAGCTTTCTTT. Amino acid sequence: CASSEDGTEPNTEAFF.